A selection of T cell receptor beta chains follows, all from one sample in a study of blood T cell repertoires in COVID-19. The repertoire was sequenced with immunoSEQ multiplex PCR; TCRdb's copy has only in-frame clones and lacks some. The data contain around 270,000 clones, 88% of them singletons. Sequencing was performed on PBMCs or T cells enriched from blood (not recorded which). These receptors all come from a woman in her forties who had been exposed to COVID-19. The CDR3 runs from the conserved cysteine through the conserved F or W. D genes are given only for firm matches. Clone size is given for some rows only: seen once, a few or many times, or a class if the clone is expanded.

J gene	CDR3 length	clone size	D gene	V gene	CDR3 DNA	CDR3 protein
TRBJ1-6	13	-	TRBD1	TRBV7-8	TGTGCCAGCAGCCCGGCACAGGGGTCACCCCTCCACTTT	CASSPAQGSPLHF
TRBJ1-4	14	-	-	TRBV2	TGTGCCAGCAAACGTTTGCAGATTAATGAAAAACTGTTTTTT	CASKRLQINEKLFF
TRBJ2-3	13	-	TRBD2	TRBV12-3/TRBV12-4	TGTGCCAGCAGGGGACTACCTGGGGATACGCAGTATTTT	CASRGLPGDTQYF
TRBJ2-3	15	many	TRBD1	TRBV9	TGTGCCAGCAGCGCGACAGGGGGCGTGGCAGATACGCAGTATTTT	CASSATGGVADTQYF
TRBJ2-7	16	-	TRBD1	TRBV5-4	TGTGCCAGCAGCCCCCGGGTGACAGGGGCCTCCTACGAGCAGTACTTC	CASSPRVTGASYEQYF
TRBJ1-2	13	-	-	TRBV6-2/TRBV6-3	TGTGCCAGCAGCACAATTCAGAACTATGGCTACACCTTC	CASSTIQNYGYTF
TRBJ1-2	16	-	-	TRBV21-1	TGTGCCAGCAGCCTCGGGCCTCCCGCCTTAGGGGGAGGCTACACCTTC	CASSLGPPALGGGYTF
TRBJ1-4	15	-	-	TRBV25-1	TGTGCCAGCAGTGATTCAGGCTTAGCTAATGAAAAACTGTTTTTT	CASSDSGLANEKLFF
TRBJ1-4	16	-	-	TRBV19	TGTGCCAGTAGTATTAGAGGGCGACCGGCTAATGAAAAACTGTTTTTT	CASSIRGRPANEKLFF
TRBJ1-1	16	once	-	TRBV27	TGTGCCAGCAGTACTCAAGTGGGGGGGGAAGGAACTGAAGCTTTCTTT	CASSTQVGGEGTEAFF
TRBJ1-2	12	-	-	TRBV29-1	TGCAGCGTCGGGGAAGCTAACTATGGCTACACCTTC	CSVGEANYGYTF
TRBJ1-2	14	-	TRBD1	TRBV6-5	TGTGCCAGCAGTTACGGACAGGCTAACTATGGCTACACCTTC	CASSYGQANYGYTF
TRBJ2-1	19	-	TRBD2	TRBV11-3	TGTGCCAGCAGCTATCAAATGTGGCTAGCGGGAGGTTCCCACAATGAGCAGTTCTTC	CASSYQMWLAGGSHNEQFF
TRBJ1-2	12	few	-	TRBV11-1	TGTGCCAGCAGCTTGGAGGGAGTTGGCTACACCTTC	CASSLEGVGYTF
TRBJ2-7	16	-	TRBD2	TRBV4-2	TGTGCCAGCAGCTACCGGACTAGCGGGGTAGGTTACGAGCAGTACTTC	CASSYRTSGVGYEQYF
TRBJ1-2	15	-	-	TRBV7-2	TGTGCCAGCACACTCAAGGGAGGAAACCTTTATGGCTACACCTTC	CASTLKGGNLYGYTF
TRBJ1-2	14	-	-	TRBV7-3	TGTGCCAGCAGCCCCGGGGTCCCCTCAGGAGGCTACACCTTC	CASSPGVPSGGYTF
TRBJ1-2	14	-	-	TRBV5-1	TGCGCCAGCAGCTTGGAGTCCAGGTTCTATGGCTACACCTTC	CASSLESRFYGYTF
TRBJ2-2	16	-	-	TRBV5-1	TGCGCCAGCAGCTTATCAGAGCGCTCGAACACCGGGGAGCTGTTTTTT	CASSLSERSNTGELFF
TRBJ1-4	16	-	-	TRBV4-2	TGTGCCAGCAGCCAACAGTATGCGGCAACTAATGAAAAACTGTTTTTT	CASSQQYAATNEKLFF
TRBJ2-7	15	-	TRBD2	TRBV6-6	TGTGCCAGCAGTGACACTAGCGGGGATTGGTGGGAGCAGTACTTC	CASSDTSGDWWEQYF
TRBJ2-2	14	once	-	TRBV25-1	TGTGCCAGCAGGGACAGCGCATCCGCCGGGGAGCTGTTTTTT	CASRDSASAGELFF
TRBJ1-2	13	-	-	TRBV3-1/TRBV3-2	TGTGCCAGCAGCCAAGAAGGGGGTTATGGCTACACCTTC	CASSQEGGYGYTF
TRBJ1-4	19	-	TRBD1	TRBV4-3	TGCGCCAGCAGCCATGCGACCGGGACAGTCGATGCAACTAATGAAAAACTGTTTTTT	CASSHATGTVDATNEKLFF
TRBJ1-5	18	-	TRBD1	TRBV28	TGTGCCAGCAGCCCGGACAGGGGGCACAAGAAAGGGAATCAGCCCCAGCATTTT	CASSPDRGHKKGNQPQHF
TRBJ1-1	15	-	-	TRBV7-2	TGTGCCAGCAGCTTAGAGCTGGTTATGAACACTGAAGCTTTCTTT	CASSLELVMNTEAFF
TRBJ2-2	13	-	-	TRBV4-3	TGCGCCAGCAGCCAAGAATCTGCCGGGGAGCTGTTTTTT	CASSQESAGELFF
TRBJ2-1	15	-	TRBD1	TRBV19	TGTGCCAGTAGTATGAGTGGACAGGGTCCCAATGAGCAGTTCTTC	CASSMSGQGPNEQFF
TRBJ2-7	14	-	-	TRBV5-4	TGTGCCAGCAGCTTGCCGAGTATTTCGGACGAGCAGTACTTC	CASSLPSISDEQYF
TRBJ1-6	14	few	TRBD1	TRBV19	TGTGCCAGTAGTCCTGGACAGGGGTTTTCACCCCTCCACTTT	CASSPGQGFSPLHF
TRBJ1-5	17	-	-	TRBV3-1/TRBV3-2	TGTGCCAGCCTGGGAGGGAATGGTGGAGGTAGCAATCAGCCCCAGCATTTT	CASLGGNGGGSNQPQHF